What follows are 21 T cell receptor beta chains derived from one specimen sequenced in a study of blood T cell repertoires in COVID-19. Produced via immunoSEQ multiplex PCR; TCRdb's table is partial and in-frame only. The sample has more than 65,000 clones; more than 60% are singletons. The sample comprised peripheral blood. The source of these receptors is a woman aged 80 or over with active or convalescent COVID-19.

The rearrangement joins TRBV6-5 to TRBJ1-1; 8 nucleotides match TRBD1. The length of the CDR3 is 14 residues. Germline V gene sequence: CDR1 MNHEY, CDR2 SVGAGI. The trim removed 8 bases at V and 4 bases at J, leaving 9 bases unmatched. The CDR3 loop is CASGTGGWGTEAFF. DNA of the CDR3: TGTGCCAGCGGAACAGGGGGTTGGGGCACTGAAGCTTTCTTT.

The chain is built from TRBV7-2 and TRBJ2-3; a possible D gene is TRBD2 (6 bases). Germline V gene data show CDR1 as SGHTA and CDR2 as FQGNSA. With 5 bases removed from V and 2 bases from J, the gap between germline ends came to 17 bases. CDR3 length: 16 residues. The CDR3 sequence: CASSESGGGVTDTQYF. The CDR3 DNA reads TGTGCCAGCAGCGAGTCGGGCGGCGGGGTCACAGATACGCAGTATTTT.

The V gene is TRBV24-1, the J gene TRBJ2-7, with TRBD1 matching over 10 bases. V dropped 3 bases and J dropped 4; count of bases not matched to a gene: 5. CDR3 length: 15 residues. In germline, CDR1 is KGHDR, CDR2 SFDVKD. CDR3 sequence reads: CATSDPGTGVYEQYF. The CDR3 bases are TGTGCCACCAGTGATCCCGGGACAGGGGTGTACGAGCAGTACTTC.

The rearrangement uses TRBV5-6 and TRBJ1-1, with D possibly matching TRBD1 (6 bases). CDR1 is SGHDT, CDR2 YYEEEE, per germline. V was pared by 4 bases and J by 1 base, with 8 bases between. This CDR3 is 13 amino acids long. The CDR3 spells CASSLDRNTEAFF. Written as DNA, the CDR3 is TGTGCCAGCAGCCTGGACAGGAACACTGAAGCTTTCTTT.

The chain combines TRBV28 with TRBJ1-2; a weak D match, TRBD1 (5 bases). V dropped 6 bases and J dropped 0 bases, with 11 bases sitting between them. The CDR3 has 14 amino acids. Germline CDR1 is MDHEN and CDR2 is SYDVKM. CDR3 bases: TGTGCCAGCAGGAGACAGACAACTAACTATGGCTACACCTTC. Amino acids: CASRRQTTNYGYTF.

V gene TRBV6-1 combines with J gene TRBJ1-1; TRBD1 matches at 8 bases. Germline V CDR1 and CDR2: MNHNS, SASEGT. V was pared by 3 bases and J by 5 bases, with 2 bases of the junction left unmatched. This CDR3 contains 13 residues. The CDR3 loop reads CASSENRGTEAFF. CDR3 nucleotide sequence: TGTGCCAGCAGTGAGAACAGGGGGACTGAAGCTTTCTTT.

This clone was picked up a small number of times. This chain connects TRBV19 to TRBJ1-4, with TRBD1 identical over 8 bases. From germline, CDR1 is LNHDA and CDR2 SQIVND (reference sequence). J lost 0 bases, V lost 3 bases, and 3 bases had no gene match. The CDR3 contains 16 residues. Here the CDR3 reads CASSIGTGATNEKLFF. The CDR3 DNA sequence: TGTGCCAGTAGTATTGGGACAGGAGCAACTAATGAAAAACTGTTTTTT.

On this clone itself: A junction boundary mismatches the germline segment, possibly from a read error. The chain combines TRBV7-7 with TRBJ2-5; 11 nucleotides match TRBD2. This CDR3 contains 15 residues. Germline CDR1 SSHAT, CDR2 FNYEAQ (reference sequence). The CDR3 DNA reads TGTGCTAGCAGCGTAACTAGCGGGGGTGAACAGACCCAGTACTTC. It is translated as CASSVTSGGEQTQYF.

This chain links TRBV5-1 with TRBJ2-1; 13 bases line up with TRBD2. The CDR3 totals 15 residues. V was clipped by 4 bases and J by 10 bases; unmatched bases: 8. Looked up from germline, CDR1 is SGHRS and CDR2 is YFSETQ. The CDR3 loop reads CASSPTSGGAQEQFF. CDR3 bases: TGCGCCAGCAGCCCAACTAGCGGGGGGGCCCAGGAGCAGTTCTTC.

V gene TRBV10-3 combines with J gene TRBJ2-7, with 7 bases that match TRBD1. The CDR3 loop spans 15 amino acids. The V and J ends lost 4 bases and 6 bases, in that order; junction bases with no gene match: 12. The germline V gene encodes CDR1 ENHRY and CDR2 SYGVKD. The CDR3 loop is CAISGVNRGGLEQYF. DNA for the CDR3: TGTGCCATCAGTGGGGTCAACAGGGGCGGACTCGAGCAGTACTTC.

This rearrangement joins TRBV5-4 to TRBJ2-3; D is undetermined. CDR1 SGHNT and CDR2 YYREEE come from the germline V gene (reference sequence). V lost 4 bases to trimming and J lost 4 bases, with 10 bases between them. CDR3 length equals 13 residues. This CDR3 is CASSLVASDTQYF. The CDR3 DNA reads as TGTGCCAGCAGCCTGGTCGCGTCAGATACGCAGTATTTT.

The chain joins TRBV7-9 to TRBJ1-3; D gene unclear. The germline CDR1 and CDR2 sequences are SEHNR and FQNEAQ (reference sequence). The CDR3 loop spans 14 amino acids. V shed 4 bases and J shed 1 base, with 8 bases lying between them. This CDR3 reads CASSWAQSGNTIYF. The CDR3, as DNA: TGTGCCAGCAGCTGGGCCCAGTCTGGAAACACCATATATTTT.

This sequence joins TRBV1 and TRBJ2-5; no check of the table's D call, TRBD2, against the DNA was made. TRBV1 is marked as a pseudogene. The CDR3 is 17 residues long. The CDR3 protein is CTSSQESGGGAEETQYF. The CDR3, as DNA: TGCACCAGCAGCCAAGAATCCGGCGGGGGGGCCGAGGAGACCCAGTACTTC.

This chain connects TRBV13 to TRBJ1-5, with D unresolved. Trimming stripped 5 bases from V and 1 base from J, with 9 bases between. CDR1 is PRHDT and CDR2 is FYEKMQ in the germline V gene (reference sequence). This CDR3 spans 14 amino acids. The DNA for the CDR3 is TGTGCCAGCAGCCAGTTTAGCAGCAATCAGCCCCAGCATTTT. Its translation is CASSQFSSNQPQHF. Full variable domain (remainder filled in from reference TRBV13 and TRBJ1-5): AAGVIQSPRHLIKEKRETATLKCYPIPRHDTVYWYQQGPGQDPQFLISFYEKMQSDKGSIPDRFSAQQFSDYHSELNMSSLELGDSALYFCASSQFSSNQPQHFGDGTRLSIL.

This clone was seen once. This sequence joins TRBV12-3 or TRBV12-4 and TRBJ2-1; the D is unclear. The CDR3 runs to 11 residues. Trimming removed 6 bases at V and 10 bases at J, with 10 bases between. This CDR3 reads CASSELQEQFF. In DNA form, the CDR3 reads TGTGCCAGCAGCGAGCTACAGGAGCAGTTCTTC.

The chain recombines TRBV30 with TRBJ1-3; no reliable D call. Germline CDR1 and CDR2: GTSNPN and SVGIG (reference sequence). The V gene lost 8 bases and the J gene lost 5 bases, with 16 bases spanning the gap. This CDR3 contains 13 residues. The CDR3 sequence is CALRTGERNTIYF. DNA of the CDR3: TGTGCCCTCCGGACGGGAGAGCGAAACACCATATATTTT.

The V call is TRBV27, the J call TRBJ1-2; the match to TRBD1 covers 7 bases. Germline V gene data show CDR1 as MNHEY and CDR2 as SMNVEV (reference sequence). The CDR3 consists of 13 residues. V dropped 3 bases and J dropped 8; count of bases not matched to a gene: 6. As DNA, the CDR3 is TGTGCCAGCAGTTTGGACAGGTGGAGGGGCTACACCTTC. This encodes CASSLDRWRGYTF.

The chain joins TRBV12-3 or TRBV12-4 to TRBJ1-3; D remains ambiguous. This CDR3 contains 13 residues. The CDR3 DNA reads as TGTGCAGTGACATGGCTGGCTGGAAACACCATATATTTT. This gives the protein CAVTWLAGNTIYF.

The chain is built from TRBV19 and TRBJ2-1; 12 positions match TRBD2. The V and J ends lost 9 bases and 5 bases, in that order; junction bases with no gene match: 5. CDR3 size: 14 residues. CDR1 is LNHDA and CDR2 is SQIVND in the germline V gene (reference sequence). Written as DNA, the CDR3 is TGTGCCAGCGCCTGGACTAGCGGGGACAATGAGCAGTTCTTC. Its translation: CASAWTSGDNEQFF.

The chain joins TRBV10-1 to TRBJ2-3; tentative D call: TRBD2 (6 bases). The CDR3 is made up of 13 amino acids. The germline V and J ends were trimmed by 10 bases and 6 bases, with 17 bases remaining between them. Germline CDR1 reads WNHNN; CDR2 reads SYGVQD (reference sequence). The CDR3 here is CATAGSAMDTQYF. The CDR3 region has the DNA TGCGCCACCGCGGGGTCCGCGATGGATACGCAGTATTTT.

CDR3 DNA sequence: TGTGCCAGCAGCCGCCCGGGGACTAGCGGGGCGAACACAGATACGCAGTATTTT. This encodes CASSRPGTSGANTDTQYF. The genes are TRBV7-9 and TRBJ2-3, with 13 bases matching TRBD2. The CDR3 runs 18 residues. CDR1 is SEHNR, CDR2 FQNEAQ, per germline (reference sequence). With V trimmed by 5 bases and J by 2 bases, 10 bases remained unmatched.